The present entry profiles one T cell receptor (beta chain) with its context. The data were obtained in a study of blood T cell repertoires in COVID-19. Overall study: Both acute and convalescent COVID-19 samples were obtained from the United States, Italy and Spain. PBMCs, B-cell-depleted T cells, or T cells were the source of the cDNA or gDNA that made up the material.

Profiling relied on immunoSEQ multiplex PCR, and the TCRdb table lists in-frame clones only, not all of them. This sample has under 70,000 clones, with around 90% found just once. There are 17 residues in the CDR3. Germline V gene sequence: CDR1 SGHTA, CDR2 FQGNSA. The V and J ends lost 1 base and 2 bases respectively, with 16 bases between them. Sequencing was carried out using peripheral blood. The sequence was collected from a woman aged 55 to 70 with COVID-19, enrolled during active disease. The chain recombines TRBV7-2 with TRBJ2-3; D ambiguous. CDR3 residues: CASSLVLSRYATDTQYF. The CDR3, as DNA: TGTGCCAGCAGCTTAGTTCTCTCCCGGTACGCCACAGATACGCAGTATTTT.